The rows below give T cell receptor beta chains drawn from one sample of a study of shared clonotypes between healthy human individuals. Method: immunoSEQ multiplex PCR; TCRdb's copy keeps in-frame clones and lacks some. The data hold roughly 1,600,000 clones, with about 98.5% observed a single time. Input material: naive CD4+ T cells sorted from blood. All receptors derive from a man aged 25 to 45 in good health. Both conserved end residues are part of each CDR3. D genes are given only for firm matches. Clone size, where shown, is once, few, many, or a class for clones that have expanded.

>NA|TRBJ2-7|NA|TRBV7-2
TGTGCCAGCAGCACCTGGACGGGCTCCTACGAGCAGTACTTC
CASSTWTGSYEQYF
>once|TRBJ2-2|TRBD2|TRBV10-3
TGTGCCATCAGCCGACTAGCGGGAGCCGGCGGGGAGCTGTTTTTT
CAISRLAGAGGELFF
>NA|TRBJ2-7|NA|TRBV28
TGTGCCAGCAGTTCTCCGGGGGACAGCAACTACGAGCAGTACTTC
CASSSPGDSNYEQYF
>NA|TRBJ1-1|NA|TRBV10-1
TGCGCCAGCAGTGCTACAAGGACACCTCCGGATGAAGCTTTCTTT
CASSATRTPPDEAFF
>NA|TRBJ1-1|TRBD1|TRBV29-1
TGCAGCGTTGTGCGGGACAGGGCTAACACTGAAGCTTTCTTT
CSVVRDRANTEAFF
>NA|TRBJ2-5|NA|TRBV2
TGTGCCAGCAGGGTCCATCCTCGCCCTTCTGTGTGGGAGACCCAGTACTTC
CASRVHPRPSVWETQYF
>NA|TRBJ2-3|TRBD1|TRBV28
TGTGCCAGCAGTCCGCGGACAGGGTCTAGCACAGATACGCAGTATTTT
CASSPRTGSSTDTQYF
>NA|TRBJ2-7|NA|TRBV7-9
TGTGCCAGCAGCTCGTTCTGGGGGGTTACCGAGCAGTACTTC
CASSSFWGVTEQYF
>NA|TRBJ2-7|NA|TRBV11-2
TGTGCCAGCAGCTTATCTGGGACATCCTCCTACGAGCAGTACTTC
CASSLSGTSSYEQYF
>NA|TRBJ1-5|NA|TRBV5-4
TGTGCCAGCAGCATACAGGGAGGAAGCAATCAGCCCCAGCATTTT
CASSIQGGSNQPQHF
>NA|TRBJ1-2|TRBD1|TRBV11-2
TGTGCCAGCAGCTTACTGGGTGCGGGACAGGGGGTTATTGGCTACACCTTC
CASSLLGAGQGVIGYTF
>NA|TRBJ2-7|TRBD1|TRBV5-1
TGCGCCAGCAGCAGGACAGGGGGCCACTCCTACGAGCAGTACTTC
CASSRTGGHSYEQYF
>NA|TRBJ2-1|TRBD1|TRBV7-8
TGTGCCAGCAGCCTCGGGACAGGCCAGATGGGCAATGAGCAGTTCTTC
CASSLGTGQMGNEQFF
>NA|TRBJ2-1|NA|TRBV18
TGTGCCAGCTCGCGGGACCCCGGTAGGGAGCAGTTCTTC
CASSRDPGREQFF
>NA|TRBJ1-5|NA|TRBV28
TGTGCCAGCAGCTCCAGGTTAGGTGGGGGCAATCAGCCCCAGCATTTT
CASSSRLGGGNQPQHF
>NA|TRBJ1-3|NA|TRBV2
TGTGCCAGCAGTGCCGAGAGCTCTGGAAACACCATATATTTT
CASSAESSGNTIYF
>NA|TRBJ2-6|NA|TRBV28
TGTGCCGCAGGGCTAGACTCTGGGGCCAACGTCCTGACTTTC
CAAGLDSGANVLTF
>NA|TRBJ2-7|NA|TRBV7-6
TGTGCCAGCAGCTTAGGAGGGCCCTACGAGCAGTACTTC
CASSLGGPYEQYF